These 5 T cell receptor beta chains originate from one sample sequenced in a study of blood T cell repertoires in COVID-19. Clones were read by immunoSEQ multiplex PCR, and TCRdb kept only the in-frame ones, dropping some. The sample contains about 220,000 clones, roughly 84% of which appear only once. The sequencing input was peripheral blood. These receptors came from a woman at least 80 years old with acute or convalescent COVID-19.

The J gene is TRBJ1-2, the V gene TRBV18; D not resolved. Per germline, CDR1 KGHSH and CDR2 LQKENI. The CDR3 spans 15 residues. Trimming pared 1 base from V and 1 base from J, leaving 10 bases between. This CDR3 reads CASSPRWRDNYGYTF. Here the CDR3 DNA reads TGTGCCAGCTCACCACGGTGGCGGGATAACTATGGCTACACCTTC.

The genes are TRBV20-1 and TRBJ2-6; the D is unclear. Between the trimmed V and J ends, which lost 3 bases and 0 bases, there was a span of 3 bases. This CDR3 has 13 residues. Looked up from germline, CDR1 is DFQATT and CDR2 is SNEGSKA (reference sequence). CDR3 DNA sequence: TGCAGTGCTAGTCTCTCTGGGGCCAACGTCCTGACTTTC. This sequence encodes CSASLSGANVLTF.

V and J are TRBV27 and TRBJ2-7; 7 positions match TRBD1. Germline CDR1 and CDR2: MNHEY and SMNVEV (reference sequence). The CDR3 is 13 amino acids. The ends lost 6 bases at V and 5 bases at J; junction bases unmatched: 7. The CDR3 protein is CASRRQGGDEQYF. CDR3 bases: TGTGCCAGCAGACGACAGGGCGGCGACGAGCAGTACTTC.

This chain connects TRBV5-1 to TRBJ2-4; D possibly corresponds to TRBD2 (5 bases). CDR1 is SGHRS, CDR2 YFSETQ, per germline. There are 13 residues in the CDR3. Trimming removed 1 base at V and 6 bases at J, with 8 bases between. The CDR3 DNA follows: TGCGCCAGCAGCTTGCTCGGAGGAAACATTCAGTACTTC. It specifies CASSLLGGNIQYF.

The genes are TRBV18 and TRBJ2-7; a weak D match, TRBD2 (6 bases). Between the trimmed V and J ends, which lost 2 bases and 0 bases, there was a span of 11 bases. Germline-derived CDR1 and CDR2 are KGHSH and LQKENI. This CDR3 contains 15 residues. CDR3 nucleotide sequence: TGTGCCAGCTCACCAGGAGGGTCAAGCTCCTACGAGCAGTACTTC. This sequence encodes CASSPGGSSSYEQYF. The full variable domain, rest sourced from reference TRBV18 and TRBJ2-7, is NAGVMQNPRHLVRRRGQEARLRCSPMKGHSHVYWYRQLPEEGLKFMVYLQKENIIDESGMPKERFSAEFPKEGPSILRIQQVVRGDSAAYFCASSPGGSSSYEQYFGPGTRLTVT.